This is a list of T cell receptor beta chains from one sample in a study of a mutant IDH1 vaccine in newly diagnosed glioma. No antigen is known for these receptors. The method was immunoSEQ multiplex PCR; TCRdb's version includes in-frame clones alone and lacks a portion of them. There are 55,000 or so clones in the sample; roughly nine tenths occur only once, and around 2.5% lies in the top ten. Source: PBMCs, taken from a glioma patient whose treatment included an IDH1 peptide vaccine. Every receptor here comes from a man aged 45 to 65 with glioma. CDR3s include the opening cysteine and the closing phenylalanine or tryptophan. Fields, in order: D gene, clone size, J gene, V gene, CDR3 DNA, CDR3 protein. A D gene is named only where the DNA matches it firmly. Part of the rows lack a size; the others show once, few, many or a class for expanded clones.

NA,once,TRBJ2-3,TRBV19,TGTGCCAGTACCGCGGGGGCTACGCAGTATTTT,CASTAGATQYF
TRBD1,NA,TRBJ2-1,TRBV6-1,TGTGCCAGCACTATCAGGGGGTACAATGAGCAGTTCTTC,CASTIRGYNEQFF
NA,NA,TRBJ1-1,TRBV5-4,TGTGCCAGCAGCTTGGGGGGCTGGATGAACACTGAAGCTTTCTTT,CASSLGGWMNTEAFF
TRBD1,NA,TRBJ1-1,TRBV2,TGTGCCAGCAGCAGAGACAGGGGCGAGAACACTGAAGCTTTCTTT,CASSRDRGENTEAFF
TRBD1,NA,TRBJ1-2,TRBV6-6,TGTGCCAGCAGACCGGGACAGGGCTCCGACTATGGCTACACCTTC,CASRPGQGSDYGYTF
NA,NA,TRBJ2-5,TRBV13,TGTGCCAGCAGCAAAATAGCGGCCCAAGAGACCCAGTACTTC,CASSKIAAQETQYF
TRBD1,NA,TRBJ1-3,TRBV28,TGTGCCAGCAGTTTCAGGGGGCTGAGAAACACCATATATTTT,CASSFRGLRNTIYF
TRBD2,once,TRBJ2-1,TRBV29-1,TGCAGCGTTAGCGGGAGGGGGAAACCAGAGCAGTTCTTC,CSVSGRGKPEQFF
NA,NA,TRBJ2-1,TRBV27,TGTGCCAGCAGTTTCTTAGCGGATAGCTCCTACAATGAGCAGTTCTTC,CASSFLADSSYNEQFF
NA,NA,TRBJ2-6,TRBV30,TGTGCCTGGAGGCCACAGGGAGCTGGGGCCAACGTCCTGACTTTC,CAWRPQGAGANVLTF
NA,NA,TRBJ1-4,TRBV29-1,TGCAGCGTTGTAACTGGGGCCGGTGAAAAACTGTTTTTT,CSVVTGAGEKLFF
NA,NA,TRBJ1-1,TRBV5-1,TGCGCCAGCAGCTTGGAAATCCGGAACACTGAAGCTTTCTTT,CASSLEIRNTEAFF
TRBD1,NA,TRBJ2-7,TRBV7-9,TGTGCCAGCAGCCTAGGACAGGGAAGTAAGTACGAGCAGTACTTC,CASSLGQGSKYEQYF
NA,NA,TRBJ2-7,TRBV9,TGTGCCAGCAGCCCTACAGGCGCTAGCTCCTACGAGCAGTACTTC,CASSPTGASSYEQYF